The rows below give T cell receptor beta chains drawn from one sample of a study of early stage breast cancer tumors. Sequenced by immunoSEQ multiplex PCR; TCRdb stores in-frame clones only, minus some. The sample includes around 50,000 clones, around 83% of them seen just once. The sequencing sample was made of blood. The receptors derive from a person aged 50-59 years with breast cancer. Both conserved end residues are part of each CDR3.

j_call: TRBJ2-3; v_call: TRBV7-2; cdr3_aa: CASSLASGSRTNTDTQYF
j_call: TRBJ1-6; v_call: TRBV18; cdr3_aa: CASSPDREISPLHF
j_call: TRBJ2-7; v_call: TRBV27; cdr3_aa: CASSPLVRAGEQYF
j_call: TRBJ2-4; v_call: TRBV15; cdr3_aa: CATSRVGDIQYF
j_call: TRBJ2-7; v_call: TRBV6-1; cdr3_aa: CASSEAGRGRDEQYF
j_call: TRBJ1-6; v_call: TRBV7-2; cdr3_aa: CASSLRGDNNSPLHF
j_call: TRBJ2-7; v_call: TRBV27; cdr3_aa: CASSVSSLRGPYEQYF
j_call: TRBJ1-2; v_call: TRBV5-6; cdr3_aa: CASSLGAGQQGYGYTF
j_call: TRBJ1-4; v_call: TRBV19; cdr3_aa: CASSMRTGFDEKLFF
j_call: TRBJ2-1; v_call: TRBV5-1; cdr3_aa: CASSLEGGLAEYNEQFF